This T cell receptor beta chain was recorded in a study of CD8 T cells in ankylosing spondylitis. Study conclusions and caveats: Disease-linked clones displayed a CD8+ phenotype and appeared relatively rarely in peripheral blood. In reactive arthritis synovial fluid and blood, some motif variants had been reported before. Typical of ankylosing spondylitis blood, it appeared, was a TCR beta motif of eight highly homologous variants. Matched ankylosing spondylitis synovial fluid reportedly contained a significantly enriched population of disease-linked clones.

5'-RACE, quantitative and with molecular barcodes, yielded the TCR beta libraries. TCRdb redid the calling of the 5' RACE reads with MiXCR, one entry per CDR3 protein. The table lists hundreds of thousands of distinct CDR3 sequences, around 11% of them singletons. The V gene lost 3 bases and the J gene lost 2 bases, with 12 bases spanning the gap. Germline V gene data show CDR1 as DFQATT and CDR2 as SNEGSKA (reference sequence). The CDR3 has 14 amino acids. About this clonotype itself: The target antigen is unknown.

The sample consisted of blood, either unsorted or a sorted T cell fraction (not recorded which). The source of this sequence is a male donor with ankylosing spondylitis. The chain recombines TRBV20-1 with TRBJ2-3; a weak D match, TRBD2 (6 bases). The CDR3 protein is CSARMAGFTDTQYF. In nucleotides, the CDR3 is TGCAGTGCTAGGATGGCGGGATTCACAGATACGCAGTATTTT.